This T cell receptor beta chain was sequenced during a study of cytomegalovirus exposure and HLA in healthy donors. The study, taken as a whole, reports: Analyzed later, association rates of TCRs varied across HLA loci, with DRB1 most and HLA-C fewest. Looking again later, the authors saw that most CMV-associated TCR beta chains seemed HLA-restricted. It was reportedly the case that the classifier diagnosed cytomegalovirus status with high specificity and sensitivity.

Of note for this clone: Its antigen is not identified.

Primers: 60 Vbeta forward and 13 Jbeta reverse. The authors' processing: Approximately 86 million unique TCR beta chains, roughly 11 million shared, were counted in a later analysis. Generated by immunoSEQ multiplex PCR, the TCRdb table keeps only in-frame clones and is missing some. D and trimming were read from the DNA, whereas the V and J calls and clone size are those reported in that table. The table lists fewer than 250,000 clones, over 75% of them singletons. CDR1 and CDR2 from the germline V gene are SGHVS and FNYEAQ. The CDR3 runs 13 residues. V was shortened by 0 bases and J by 5 bases, with 5 bases between the two germline ends.

The receptor comes from a woman in her forties or fifties in good health and CMV-seropositive. The chain uses TRBV7-6 and TRBJ1-5, with D hard to call. Source material: PBMCs. The CDR3 loop is CASSLAIDQPQHF. Here the CDR3 DNA reads TGTGCCAGCAGCTTAGCTATAGATCAGCCCCAGCATTTT. The full variable domain, rest sourced from reference TRBV7-6 and TRBJ1-5, is GAGVSQSPRYKVTKRGQDVALRCDPISGHVSLYWYRQALGQGPEFLTYFNYEAQQDKSGLPNDRFSAERPEGSISTLTIQRTEQRDSAMYRCASSLAIDQPQHFGDGTRLSIL.